This entry describes one TCR beta chain. What it recognizes is unknown. This specimen belongs to a study of cytomegalovirus exposure and HLA in healthy donors. Study observations and caveats: Highly shared variants forming one cluster were likely a sequencing artifact.

With 60 Vbeta and 13 Jbeta primers, the PCR was carried out. Sequenced by immunoSEQ multiplex PCR; TCRdb stores in-frame clones only, minus some. The sample records under 200,000 clones, 68% being singletons. This CDR3 is built from 15 residues. Germline V gene data show CDR1 as SGHTA and CDR2 as FQGTGA. V shed 2 bases and J shed 6 bases, with 15 bases lying between them. J is TRBJ2-3 and V is TRBV7-3; tentatively, D is TRBD2 (5 bases). The sequence derives from a man aged 45-65 years in good health and CMV-seronegative. Source material: PBMCs. The CDR3 region is CASSLLPGKSDTQYF. CDR3 bases: TGTGCCAGCAGCTTACTACCCGGGAAATCCGATACGCAGTATTTT. The full variable domain, rest sourced from reference TRBV7-3 and TRBJ2-3, is GAGVSQTPSNKVTEKGKYVELRCDPISGHTALYWYRQSLGQGPEFLIYFQGTGAADDSGLPNDRFFAVRPEGSVSTLKIQRTERGDSAVYLCASSLLPGKSDTQYFGPGTRLTVL.